Below, 15 T cell receptor beta chains from the same sample are listed, as sequenced in a study of T cell responses to AZD1222 COVID-19 vaccine. Produced via immunoSEQ multiplex PCR; TCRdb's table is partial and in-frame only. The sample has 140,000 to 150,000 clones; approximately 90% are singletons. This sample comprised peripheral blood, obtained on day 0 of MenACWY control vaccination. All receptors derive from an adult in good health.

The V gene is TRBV18, the J gene TRBJ1-1; no clear D gene. This CDR3 is built from 14 residues. The V gene's germline CDR1 is KGHSH and CDR2 LQKENI. Trimming left V 6 bases short and J 0 bases short, with 11 bases between. CDR3 sequence: CASSEQVLNTEAFF. CDR3 DNA sequence: TGTGCCAGCTCGGAACAAGTACTGAACACTGAAGCTTTCTTT.

V gene TRBV30 combines with J gene TRBJ2-7, with a possible D match to TRBD1 (6 bases). The germline V gene has CDR1 GTSNPN and CDR2 SVGIG (reference sequence). V was clipped by 0 bases and J by 9 bases, with 18 bases between them. CDR3 length: 14 amino acids. CDR3 DNA sequence: TGTGCCTGGAGTGTAGGGACAACCAGGTTGGGGCAGTACTTC. Protein product: CAWSVGTTRLGQYF.

V gene TRBV27 combines with J gene TRBJ2-1; either TRBD1 or TRBD2 may fit D (5 bases each). The CDR3 extends over 17 amino acids. Germline-derived CDR1 and CDR2 are MNHEY and SMNVEV (reference sequence). The ends were cut back, 0 bases at V and 0 bases at J, with 12 bases in the middle. DNA for the CDR3: TGTGCCAGCAGTTTATCCTCCTCGGGGCCCTCCTACAATGAGCAGTTCTTC. Its protein product is CASSLSSSGPSYNEQFF.

The rearrangement joins TRBV15 to TRBJ1-5; D not resolved. This CDR3 spans 16 amino acids. V was cut by 5 bases and J by 0 bases, with 14 bases left in between. The V gene's germline CDR1 is LNHNV and CDR2 YYDKDF (reference sequence). The CDR3 nucleotides read TGTGCCACCAGCCGAACTACGGTTATTAGCAATCAGCCCCAGCATTTT. It is translated as CATSRTTVISNQPQHF.

The genes are TRBV11-1 and TRBJ1-1; unclear D gene. This CDR3 is built from 9 residues. CDR1 is SGHAT and CDR2 is FQDESV in the germline V gene (reference sequence). With 4 bases removed from V and 6 bases from J, the gap between germline ends came to 0 bases. The CDR3 sequence: CASSSEAFF. The CDR3 nucleotides are TGTGCCAGCAGCTCTGAAGCTTTCTTT.

The chain has TRBV10-3 and TRBJ1-5, with D perhaps matching TRBD1 (5 bases). CDR3 size: 13 residues. V was shortened by 5 bases and J by 3 bases, with 8 bases between the two germline ends. Per the germline V gene, CDR1 is ENHRY and CDR2 is SYGVKD. The chain's CDR3 is CAISPGTNQPQHF. The CDR3 nucleotides are TGTGCCATCAGTCCCGGGACCAATCAGCCCCAGCATTTT.

CDR3 amino acids: CATSDSKANYGYTF. CDR3 sequence (DNA): TGTGCCACCAGTGATTCGAAAGCTAACTATGGCTACACCTTC. The rearrangement uses TRBV24-1 and TRBJ1-2; D remains ambiguous. This CDR3 contains 14 residues. The V gene's germline CDR1 is KGHDR and CDR2 SFDVKD. The V gene lost 2 bases and the J gene lost 0 bases, with 6 bases spanning the gap.

The chain uses TRBV19 and TRBJ1-1, with D unresolved. The germline V gene has CDR1 LNHDA and CDR2 SQIVND (reference sequence). The CDR3 consists of 13 residues. V was pared by 6 bases and J by 7 bases, with 15 bases between. CDR3 bases: TGTGCCAGTAGCTCCACTGCTACTAGTGAAGCTTTCTTT. Translated, it gives CASSSTATSEAFF.

The chain carries TRBV27 and TRBJ2-3; tentatively, D is TRBD1 (5 bases). The V and J ends lost 2 bases and 3 bases respectively, with 15 bases between them. The CDR3 extends over 16 amino acids. Germline V gives CDR1 MNHEY, CDR2 SMNVEV (reference sequence). The CDR3 is CASSLSSRVRTDTQYF. CDR3 sequence (DNA): TGTGCCAGCAGTTTAAGTAGCAGGGTTCGGACAGATACGCAGTATTTT.

J is TRBJ2-1 and V is TRBV5-7; a possible D gene is TRBD1 (5 bases). TRBV5-7 is given ORF status, its function remaining uncertain. The CDR3 consists of 11 residues. V dropped 5 bases and J dropped 7 bases, with 7 bases sitting between them. CDR3 nucleotide sequence: TGTGCCAGCAGTCAGGGTAATGAGCAGTTCTTC. It encodes CASSQGNEQFF.

The genes are TRBV27 and TRBJ1-2, with unresolved D. The CDR3 has 15 amino acids. Germline V CDR1 and CDR2: MNHEY, SMNVEV (reference sequence). Trimming cost V 3 bases and J 4 bases, with 15 bases left between them. DNA for the CDR3: TGTGCCAGCAGTTTGGCTAGCCATCTAATCTATGGCTACACCTTC. This encodes CASSLASHLIYGYTF.

This clone was observed a few times. The chain recombines TRBV28 with TRBJ1-2; D not resolved. Between the trimmed V and J ends, which lost 5 bases and 2 bases, there was a span of 6 bases. CDR1 MDHEN and CDR2 SYDVKM come from the germline V gene. CDR3 length equals 12 residues. DNA of the CDR3: TGTGCCAGCAGTCCCAACAACTATGGCTACACCTTC. It translates to CASSPNNYGYTF.

The chain combines TRBV7-3 with TRBJ2-6; D is unclear. CDR1 and CDR2 (germline): SGHTA, FQGTGA. CDR3 size: 15 residues. V gave up 1 base and J gave up 0 bases, with 4 bases separating them. The CDR3 protein is CASSLKRSGANVLTF. CDR3 nucleotide sequence: TGTGCCAGCAGCTTAAAGCGCTCTGGGGCCAACGTCCTGACTTTC.

The V and J genes are TRBV24-1 and TRBJ2-3, with D perhaps matching TRBD1 (6 bases). In germline, CDR1 is KGHDR, CDR2 SFDVKD. The CDR3 has 17 amino acids. The V end lost 4 bases, the J end lost 0 bases, and 16 bases lay between the germline ends. The DNA of the CDR3 is TGTGCCACCAGTGACGTACAGGGCAGTTCTAGCACAGATACGCAGTATTTT. Encoded protein: CATSDVQGSSSTDTQYF.

J is TRBJ1-1 and V is TRBV28, with 9 bases that match TRBD1. The CDR3 has 15 residues. With V trimmed by 6 bases and J by 2 bases, 7 bases remained unmatched. The germline gives CDR1 MDHEN, CDR2 SYDVKM. This chain's CDR3 is CASSPTGQGNTEAFF. The CDR3 DNA sequence: TGTGCCAGCAGCCCTACGGGACAGGGCAACACTGAAGCTTTCTTT.